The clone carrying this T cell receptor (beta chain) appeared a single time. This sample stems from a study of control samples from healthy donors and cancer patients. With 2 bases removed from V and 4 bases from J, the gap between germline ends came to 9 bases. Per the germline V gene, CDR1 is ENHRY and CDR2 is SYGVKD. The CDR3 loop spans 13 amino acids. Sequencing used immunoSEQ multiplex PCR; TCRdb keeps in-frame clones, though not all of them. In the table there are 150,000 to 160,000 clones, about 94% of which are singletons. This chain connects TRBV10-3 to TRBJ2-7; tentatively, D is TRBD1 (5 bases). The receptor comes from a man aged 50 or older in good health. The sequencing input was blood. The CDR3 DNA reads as TGTGCCATCAGTGAGGACAGTAAGTACGAGCAGTACTTC. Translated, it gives CAISEDSKYEQYF.